This TCR beta chain was documented in a study of T-cell memory formation after mild COVID-19. Study context: TCR clusters were mostly confined to one donor each.

TCRdb re-called the 5' RACE reads through MiXCR, storing one row per CDR3 protein. The data hold over 450,000 distinct CDR3 sequences, with over 20% observed a single time. Notes on this clonotype: Its antigen is unknown.

The V gene lost 5 bases and the J gene lost 8 bases, with 10 bases spanning the gap. Germline-derived CDR1 and CDR2 are SEHNR and FQNEAQ (reference sequence). The CDR3 consists of 12 residues. Study results and caveats: Largely, contracting CD4+ clones fell within CM and EM, and contracting CD8+ clones within EMRA. Researchers could not confirm that second-wave clones peaking on day 37 targeted SARS-CoV-2. Whereas later expanders leaned CD4+, clones contracting day 15 to 85 showed a balanced CD4/CD8 makeup.

What was sequenced was PBMCs or a T cell subset sorted from them (not recorded which). The J gene is TRBJ2-1, the V gene TRBV7-9, with D unclear. This clonotype was obtained from an adult woman who had mild COVID-19 (a few samples of this study predate the infection). Cell type and time point are not known. The CDR3: CASSHEYYEQFF. CDR3 nucleotide sequence: TGTGCCAGCAGCCACGAGTACTATGAGCAGTTCTTC.